This is a list of T cell receptor beta chains from one sample in a study of T cell clones after liver transplantation. TCRdb's table, derived via immunoSEQ multiplex PCR, lists solely in-frame clones and lacks some. The data hold roughly 67,000 clones, with almost 95% observed a single time. The sample here was CD4+ T cells from blood, taken roughly 26 months after liver transplant. The receptors here all came from a human patient who received a liver transplant. Some T cells may arise from the graft donor. The CDR3 runs from the conserved cysteine through the conserved F or W. The D gene is left open where the match is weak. The size field is filled for only some rows; it gives once, few, many or a size class.

>TRBV6-5|once|TRBJ2-7|-
CASTKGFSYEQYF
TGTGCCAGCACCAAGGGGTTCAGCTACGAGCAGTACTTC
>TRBV2|-|TRBJ2-6|-
CASSEAPDLTF
TGTGCCAGCAGTGAAGCTCCGGACCTGACTTTC
>TRBV15|-|TRBJ2-5|-
CATSRDPGDQETQYF
TGTGCCACCAGCAGAGACCCCGGGGACCAAGAGACCCAGTACTTC
>TRBV7-9|-|TRBJ1-4|TRBD1
CASSTGATNEKLFF
TGTGCCAGCAGTACAGGGGCAACTAATGAAAAACTGTTTTTT
>TRBV19|-|TRBJ1-2|-
CASRIQGGNYGYTF
TGTGCCAGTAGAATACAGGGTGGTAACTATGGCTACACCTTC
>TRBV7-2|-|TRBJ2-7|TRBD2
CASSLSSGGPYEQYF
TGTGCCAGCAGCTTATCAAGCGGGGGCCCCTACGAGCAGTACTTC
>TRBV19|-|TRBJ2-5|TRBD1
CASSITGTGGVETQYF
TGTGCCAGTAGTATAACTGGGACAGGGGGCGTGGAGACCCAGTACTTC
>TRBV7-8|-|TRBJ2-1|-
CASSLVGIENNEQFF
TGTGCCAGCAGCTTAGTTGGAATTGAAAACAATGAGCAGTTCTTC
>TRBV7-6|-|TRBJ2-1|TRBD1
CASSASRQGNEQFF
TGTGCCAGCAGCGCCTCTCGACAGGGCAATGAGCAGTTCTTC
>TRBV5-1|-|TRBJ2-2|TRBD2
CASRPLAGVHGELFF
TGCGCCAGCAGGCCCCTAGCGGGAGTCCACGGGGAGCTGTTTTTT
>TRBV5-1|-|TRBJ1-2|TRBD1
CASSPGQGEGYTF
TGCGCCAGCAGCCCCGGACAGGGGGAAGGCTACACCTTC
>TRBV28|-|TRBJ2-7|-
CASSSTANYEQYF
TGTGCCAGCAGTTCTACAGCGAACTACGAGCAGTACTTC
>TRBV10-3|-|TRBJ1-5|-
CAISEGLSNQPQHF
TGTGCCATCAGTGAGGGACTTAGCAATCAGCCCCAGCATTTT
>TRBV10-1|once|TRBJ2-3|TRBD2
CASILAGHTDTQYF
TGCGCCAGCATCCTAGCGGGACACACAGATACGCAGTATTTT
>TRBV7-2|-|TRBJ1-2|-
CASSGRTVNYGYTF
TGTGCCAGCAGCGGACGGACAGTTAACTATGGCTACACCTTC
>TRBV5-1|-|TRBJ1-4|-
CASSIEGQEKLFF
TGCGCCAGCAGTATCGAGGGGCAGGAAAAACTGTTTTTT
>TRBV6-5|-|TRBJ2-2|-
CASSYLLGSNTGELFF
TGTGCCAGCAGCTACCTCCTGGGCTCGAACACCGGGGAGCTGTTTTTT
>TRBV5-1|-|TRBJ1-3|-
CASSSGTNSGNTIYF
TGCGCCAGCAGCTCGGGGACCAACTCTGGAAACACCATATATTTT
>TRBV25-1|-|TRBJ2-1|-
CASSEHGVGGAGEQFF
TGTGCCAGCAGTGAGCATGGGGTGGGCGGGGCCGGTGAGCAGTTCTTC
>TRBV2|-|TRBJ1-1|-
CASSLTVLEAFF
TGTGCCAGCAGTTTGACAGTACTTGAAGCTTTCTTT
>TRBV18|-|TRBJ2-5|-
CASSRDTEGETQYF
TGTGCCAGCTCAAGGGACACCGAGGGAGAGACCCAGTACTTC
>TRBV7-2|-|TRBJ2-7|TRBD2
CASSSASGSINEQYF
TGTGCCAGCAGCTCCGCCAGCGGGAGTATAAACGAGCAGTACTTC
>TRBV28|medium-sized|TRBJ1-1|-
CASSPRGYDPEAFF
TGTGCCAGCAGCCCGCGGGGGTATGATCCTGAAGCTTTCTTT
>TRBV6-5|-|TRBJ1-2|-
CASRRAQRGNYGYTF
TGTGCCAGCAGAAGGGCCCAGAGGGGAAACTATGGCTACACCTTC
>TRBV6-6|-|TRBJ1-2|-
CASSSRPGGGYTF
TGTGCCAGCAGTTCCCGACCCGGGGGAGGCTACACCTTC
>TRBV6-5|-|TRBJ2-3|TRBD2
CASRGLAGTDTQYF
TGTGCCAGCCGGGGACTAGCGGGCACAGATACGCAGTATTTT
>TRBV5-1|-|TRBJ2-7|-
CASSLERGLGEQYF
TGCGCCAGCAGCTTGGAGAGGGGATTGGGCGAGCAGTACTTC